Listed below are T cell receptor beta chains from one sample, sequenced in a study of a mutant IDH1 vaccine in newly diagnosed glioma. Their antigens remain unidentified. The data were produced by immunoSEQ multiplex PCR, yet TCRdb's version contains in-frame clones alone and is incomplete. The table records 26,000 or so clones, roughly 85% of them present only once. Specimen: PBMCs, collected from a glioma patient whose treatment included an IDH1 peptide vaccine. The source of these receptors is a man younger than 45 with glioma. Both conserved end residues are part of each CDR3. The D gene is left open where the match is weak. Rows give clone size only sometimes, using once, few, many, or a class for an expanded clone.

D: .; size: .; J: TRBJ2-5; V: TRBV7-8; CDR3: CASSPLPRGGQETQYF; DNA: TGTGCCAGCAGCCCCCTTCCGAGGGGCGGCCAAGAGACCCAGTACTTC
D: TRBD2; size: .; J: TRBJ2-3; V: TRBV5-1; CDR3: CASSFLAGGSTDTQYF; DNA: TGCGCCAGCAGCTTTCTAGCGGGGGGGAGCACAGATACGCAGTATTTT
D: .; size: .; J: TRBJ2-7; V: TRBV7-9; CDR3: CASRGVWAAGGEQYF; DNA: TGTGCCAGCAGGGGTGTGTGGGCCGCGGGCGGCGAGCAGTACTTC
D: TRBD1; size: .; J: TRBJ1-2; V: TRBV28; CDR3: CASSRDRNYGYTF; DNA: TGTGCCAGCAGTAGGGACAGAAACTATGGCTACACCTTC
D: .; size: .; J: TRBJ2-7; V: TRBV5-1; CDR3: CASSRRQGTYEQYF; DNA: TGCGCCAGCAGCCGGAGGCAGGGAACCTACGAGCAGTACTTC
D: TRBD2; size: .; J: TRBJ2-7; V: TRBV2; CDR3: CASSDSGRHSYEQYF; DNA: TGTGCCAGCAGTGATAGCGGGAGACATTCCTACGAGCAGTACTTC
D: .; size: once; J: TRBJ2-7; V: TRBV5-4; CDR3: CASSSGGVMGYEQYF; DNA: TGTGCCAGCAGCTCCGGTGGGGTAATGGGCTACGAGCAGTACTTC
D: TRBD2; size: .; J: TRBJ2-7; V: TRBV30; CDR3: CAWRGDSGSYEQYF; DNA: TGTGCCTGGAGAGGGGATAGCGGGAGTTACGAGCAGTACTTC
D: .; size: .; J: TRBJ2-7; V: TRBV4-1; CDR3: CASSQAILARVGVDEQYF; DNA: TGCGCCAGCAGCCAAGCAATCCTAGCCAGGGTCGGGGTCGACGAGCAGTACTTC
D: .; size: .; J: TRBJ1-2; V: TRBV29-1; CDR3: CSGGETAGYTF; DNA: TGCAGCGGGGGGGAGACAGCCGGCTACACCTTC
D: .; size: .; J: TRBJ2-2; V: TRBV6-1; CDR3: CASSEGPNTGELFF; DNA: TGTGCCAGCAGTGAAGGTCCGAACACCGGGGAGCTGTTTTTT
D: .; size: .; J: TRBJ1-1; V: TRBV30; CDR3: CAWIYDNTEAFF; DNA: TGTGCCTGGATTTATGACAACACTGAAGCTTTCTTT
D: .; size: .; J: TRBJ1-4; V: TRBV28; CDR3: CASNAKDILLGSNEKLFF; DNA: TGTGCCAGCAACGCGAAGGACATCCTTCTGGGGTCTAATGAAAAACTGTTTTTT
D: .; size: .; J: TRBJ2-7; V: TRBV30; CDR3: CAWSPPDWGRYEQYF; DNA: TGTGCCTGGAGTCCCCCGGACTGGGGACGCTACGAGCAGTACTTC
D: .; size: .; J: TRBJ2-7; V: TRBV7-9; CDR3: CASSGDSYEQYF; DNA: TGTGCCAGCAGCGGGGACTCCTACGAGCAGTACTTC
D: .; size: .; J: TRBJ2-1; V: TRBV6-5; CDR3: CASSTNPDRNNEQFF; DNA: TGTGCCAGCAGTACCAACCCCGACAGGAACAATGAGCAGTTCTTC
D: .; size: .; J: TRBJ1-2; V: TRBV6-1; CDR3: CASSVGDRSPLF; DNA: TGTGCCAGCAGCGTAGGGGACCGATCTCCCCTCTTC
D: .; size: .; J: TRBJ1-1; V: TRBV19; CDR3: CASRTAEREPVAAFF; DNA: TGTGCCAGCAGGACAGCGGAACGTGAACCAGTAGCAGCTTTCTTT
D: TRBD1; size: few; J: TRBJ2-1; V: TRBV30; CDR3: CAWSTGGTYNEQFF; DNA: TGTGCCTGGAGTACAGGGGGCACCTACAATGAGCAGTTCTTC
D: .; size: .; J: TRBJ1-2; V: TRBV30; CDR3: CAWSREGRGGYTF; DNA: TGTGCCTGGAGTCGGGAGGGGCGGGGTGGCTACACCTTC
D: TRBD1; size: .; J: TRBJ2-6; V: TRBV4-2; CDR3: CASSQDRQSSGANVLTF; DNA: TGTGCCAGCAGCCAGGACAGGCAAAGCTCTGGGGCCAACGTCCTGACTTTC
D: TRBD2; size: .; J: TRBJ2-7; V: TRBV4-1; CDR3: CASSLTSGTYEQYF; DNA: TGCGCCAGCAGCCTGACTAGCGGAACCTACGAGCAGTACTTC
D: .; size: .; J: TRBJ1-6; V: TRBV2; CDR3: CASSGISRNSPLHF; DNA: TGTGCCAGCAGTGGAATCAGCAGGAATTCACCCCTCCACTTT
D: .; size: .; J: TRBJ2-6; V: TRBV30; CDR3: CAWSARGSGANVLTF; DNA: TGTGCCTGGAGTGCCCGGGGTTCTGGGGCCAACGTCCTGACTTTC
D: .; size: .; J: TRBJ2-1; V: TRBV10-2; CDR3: CASSEWKGRGEQFF; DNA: TGCGCCAGCAGTGAGTGGAAGGGTAGGGGTGAGCAGTTCTTC
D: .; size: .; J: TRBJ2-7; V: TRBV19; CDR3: CASSNRRGAYEQYF; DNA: TGTGCCAGTAGTAACAGGAGAGGAGCCTACGAGCAGTACTTC
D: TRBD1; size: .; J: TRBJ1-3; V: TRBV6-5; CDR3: CASSRTGGTGNTIYF; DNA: TGTGCCAGCAGCCGGACAGGGGGAACAGGAAACACCATATATTTT
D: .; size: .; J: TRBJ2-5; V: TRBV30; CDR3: CAWSVEGRGPGVRTQYF; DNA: TGTGCCTGGAGTGTGGAGGGGCGGGGCCCCGGGGTGCGAACCCAGTACTTC
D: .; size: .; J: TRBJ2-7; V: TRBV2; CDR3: CASSSGGFKDEQYF; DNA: TGTGCCAGCAGTTCTGGGGGGTTTAAGGACGAGCAGTACTTC